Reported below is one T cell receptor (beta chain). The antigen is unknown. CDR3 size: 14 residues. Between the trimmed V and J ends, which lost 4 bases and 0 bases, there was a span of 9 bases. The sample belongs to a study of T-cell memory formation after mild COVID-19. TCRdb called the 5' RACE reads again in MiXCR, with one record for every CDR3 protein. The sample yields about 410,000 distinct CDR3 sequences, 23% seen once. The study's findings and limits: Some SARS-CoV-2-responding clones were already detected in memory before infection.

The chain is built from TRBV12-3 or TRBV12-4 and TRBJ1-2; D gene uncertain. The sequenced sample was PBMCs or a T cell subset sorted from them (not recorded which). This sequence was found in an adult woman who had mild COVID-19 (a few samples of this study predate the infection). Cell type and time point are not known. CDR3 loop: CASSYGGANYGYTF. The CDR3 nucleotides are TGTGCCAGCAGTTATGGCGGAGCTAACTATGGCTACACCTTC.